These 29 T cell receptor beta chains were sequenced from one sample in a study of CD8+CD57+ T cells in acquired aplastic anemia. Using genomic DNA as the template, TCR beta VDJ and CDR3 profiling was carried out. TCRdb reprocessed the reads with MiXCR, giving one entry per CDR3 protein. The sample contains just over 400,000 distinct CDR3 sequences, around 68% of which appear only once. The source material was sorted CD4+, CD8+, or CD8+CD57+ T cells (not recorded which) from PBMCs. These receptors were collected from a human donor in good health, serving as a control.

The CDR3 region is CSARRARSTDTQYF. The CDR3 DNA reads as TGCAGTGCTAGAAGGGCGCGTAGCACAGATACGCAGTATTTT. The chain links TRBV20-1 to TRBJ2-3, with D unresolved. Between the trimmed V and J ends, which lost 2 bases and 0 bases, there was a span of 9 bases. The V gene's germline CDR1 is DFQATT and CDR2 SNEGSKA (reference sequence). CDR3 length equals 14 residues.

The V and J genes are TRBV12-3 or TRBV12-4 and TRBJ2-7, with D maybe TRBD1 (6 bases). The CDR3 totals 12 residues. The V and J ends lost 4 bases and 4 bases respectively, with 8 bases between them. CDR3 in amino acids: CASSCRGYEQYF. CDR3 coding DNA: TGTGCCAGCAGTTGCAGGGGTTACGAGCAGTACTTC.

This clonotype has a count of ten or more. The J gene is TRBJ2-3, the V gene TRBV4-3, with D perhaps TRBD1 (5 bases). Germline lookup yields CDR1 LGHNA and CDR2 YSLEER. V gave up 0 bases and J gave up 0 bases, with 10 bases separating them. This CDR3 spans 16 amino acids. The CDR3 reads CASSQDAQVSTDTQYF. CDR3 in DNA: TGCGCCAGCAGCCAAGATGCACAGGTTAGCACAGATACGCAGTATTTT.

Concerning this clonotype: Since the CDR3 does not end with the conserved phenylalanine or tryptophan, this likely comes from a read error. Because the CDR3's place on the DNA is in doubt, the DNA is left out and the CDR3 is given as listed by TCRdb. This rearrangement joins TRBV2 to TRBJ1-4. Ends included, the CDR3 has 13 residues. Germline-derived CDR1 and CDR2 are SNHLY and FYNNEI. CDR3 protein: CASSPVVNEKLLI.

In the case of this clonotype: This CDR3 is missing its conserved last phenylalanine or tryptophan, likely due to a read error. The limits of the CDR3 on the DNA are not certain, so only TCRdb's listed CDR3 is given. CDR3 amino acids: CASSLQGPGGYTFGS. The V and J genes are TRBV2 and TRBJ2-7; the listed D gene, TRBD1, was not tested against the DNA. CDR1 and CDR2 from the germline V gene are SNHLY and FYNNEI. The CDR3 sequence runs 15 residues, both termini included.

The chain is built from TRBV11-2 and TRBJ1-6; 10 positions match TRBD1. Unmatched junction bases numbered 4, after V lost 5 bases and J lost 9 bases. Germline V gene sequence: CDR1 SGHAT, CDR2 FQNNGV. This CDR3 is 14 amino acids long. CDR3 protein: CASSVGQGTSPLHF. The CDR3, as DNA: TGTGCCAGCAGCGTGGGACAGGGGACTTCACCCCTCCACTTT.

Concerning this clonotype itself: A junction boundary mismatches the germline segment, possibly from a read error. This chain links TRBV7-8 with TRBJ1-1, with TRBD1 as a possible D gene (6 bases). The CDR3 runs 15 residues. Germline assignment: CDR1 SGHVS and CDR2 FQNEAQ. CDR3 sequence: CASSLQGGGNSEAFF. The CDR3 coding sequence is TGTGCCAGCAGCCTTCAGGGAGGGGGGAACTCTGAAGCTTTCTTT.

The chain combines TRBV7-2 with TRBJ2-6, with D possibly called TRBD1 or TRBD2 (5 bases each). Looked up from germline, CDR1 is SGHTA and CDR2 is FQGNSA. The V and J ends lost 5 bases and 17 bases respectively, with 25 bases between them. The CDR3 is made up of 15 amino acids. CDR3 sequence reads: CASSIVPAGANGVTF. In nucleotides, the CDR3 is TGTGCCAGCAGCATAGTACCCGCCGGGGCCAACGGGGTGACTTTC.

Note on this clonotype: A junction boundary mismatches the germline segment, possibly from a read error. The V and J genes are TRBV9 and TRBJ2-7; D is possibly TRBD2 (6 bases). This CDR3 spans 14 amino acids. The germline gives CDR1 SGDLS, CDR2 YYNGEE. The CDR3 spells CASSVSGRGGEQHF. CDR3 nucleotide sequence: TGTGCCAGCAGCGTGTCGGGGCGGGGCGGGGAGCAGCACTTC.

This clonotype was picked up a small number of times. This chain links TRBV30 with TRBJ1-1, with 7 bases identical to TRBD1. The V gene end was trimmed by 2 bases and the J gene end by 4 bases; junction bases not matched to a gene: 10. CDR3 length: 15 amino acids. Germline V lookup: CDR1 GTSNPN, CDR2 SVGIG (reference sequence). The DNA of the CDR3 is TGTGCCTGGAGTAAGATCGACAGGGCGACCACTGAAGCTTTCTTT. Translating it yields CAWSKIDRATTEAFF.

The chain carries TRBV5-1 and TRBJ1-1; 7 bases match TRBD1. The CDR3 length is 14 residues. Germline V gives CDR1 SGHRS, CDR2 YFSETQ. J was trimmed by 7 bases and V by 2 bases; bases with no gene match: 8. The DNA of the CDR3 is TGCGCCAGCAGCTTCACAGGGGCCAATAATGAAGCTTTCTTT. Residues: CASSFTGANNEAFF.

The table lists this clonotype with many counts. The chain has TRBV25-1 and TRBJ1-2; TRBD1 matches at 7 bases. There are 15 residues in the CDR3. Trimming at V came to 2 bases and at J to 4 bases, leaving 7 bases not matched to a gene. Germline-derived CDR1 and CDR2 are MGHDK and SYGVNS. This CDR3 reads CASSEEGALIYGYTF. The CDR3 DNA reads TGTGCCAGCAGTGAAGAGGGGGCCCTAATCTATGGCTACACCTTC.

The chain recombines TRBV19 with TRBJ1-4; the D is unclear. From germline, CDR1 is LNHDA and CDR2 SQIVND (reference sequence). Trimming cost V 3 bases and J 7 bases, with 6 bases left between them. The CDR3 runs 12 residues. CDR3 in amino acids: CASSIGSEKLFF. The CDR3 DNA reads TGTGCCAGTAGTATCGGGAGTGAAAAACTGTTTTTT. Looking up the rest from reference TRBV19 and TRBJ1-4 gives the full variable domain: DGGITQSPKYLFRKEGQNVTLSCEQNLNHDAMYWYRQDPGQGLRLIYYSQIVNDFQKGDIAEGYSVSREKKESFPLTVTSAQKNPTAFYLCASSIGSEKLFFGSGTQLSVL.

In this sample, this clonotype turned up a few times. One junction end does not reproduce the germline sequence, and a read error may be involved. The rearrangement links TRBV2 to TRBJ1-2, with a tentative D call TRBD1 (5 bases). Per germline, CDR1 SNHLY and CDR2 FYNNEI. The length of the CDR3 is 13 residues. The CDR3 nucleotides read TGTGCCAGCGGTGAGCAGGGAGTTCATGGCTACACCTTC. Protein sequence: CASGEQGVHGYTF.

This chain uses TRBV7-2 with TRBJ2-5; D is perhaps TRBD2 (6 bases). The germline V gene has CDR1 SGHTA and CDR2 FQGNSA. The CDR3 length is 15 residues. V was cut by 1 base and J by 4 bases, with 13 bases left in between. The CDR3 sequence is CASSLVAWRGETQYF. The CDR3 DNA is TGTGCCAGCAGCTTAGTCGCGTGGAGGGGAGAGACCCAGTACTTC.

Worth noting for this clonotype: The junction departs from the called germline gene at one end, perhaps through a read error. The V gene is TRBV6-4, the J gene TRBJ2-2, with D perhaps matching TRBD1 (6 bases). The CDR3 is made up of 14 amino acids. Germline V gives CDR1 MRHNA, CDR2 SNTAGT. CDR3 in DNA: TGTGCCACCAGTACCGGGACAATCACCGGGGAGCTGTTTTTC. Its translation: CATSTGTITGELFF.

The sample holds one count of this clonotype. The chain links TRBV7-2 to TRBJ2-1; TRBD1 or TRBD2 may be the D gene (5 bases each). The CDR3 is made up of 15 amino acids. V dropped 5 bases and J dropped 7 bases, with 18 bases sitting between them. Germline V gene data show CDR1 as SGHTA and CDR2 as FQGNSA. The CDR3 loop reads CASSLPERGANEQFF. The CDR3 DNA is TGTGCCAGCAGCCTCCCGGAGAGGGGCGCGAATGAGCAGTTCTTC.

The count of this clonotype is one. Since no conserved phenylalanine or tryptophan closes the CDR3, a read error is the likely cause. No DNA is shown, since the ends of the CDR3 on it are uncertain; the CDR3 is the one TCRdb lists. The rearrangement links TRBV7-9 to TRBJ1-1; the table's D gene call, TRBD1, was not cross checked with the DNA. Germline V gene data show CDR1 as SEHNR and CDR2 as FQNEAQ (reference sequence). With termini counted, the CDR3 has 13 amino acids. This chain's CDR3 is CASSPEAGRGNTI.

This chain joins TRBV20-1 and TRBJ2-3; perhaps TRBD2 as D (5 bases). Germline CDR1 reads DFQATT; CDR2 reads SNEGSKA (reference sequence). V lost 6 bases and J 6 bases, leaving 13 bases between the germline ends. The CDR3 runs to 12 residues. The CDR3 DNA reads TGCAGTGCCTTCGGGCGAGGGGATACGCAGTATTTT. This codes for CSAFGRGDTQYF.

The V call is TRBV15, the J call TRBJ2-1; D perhaps matches TRBD1 (6 bases). The CDR3 sequence is 15 residues long. Germline CDR1 and CDR2: LNHNV and YYDKDF (reference sequence). The germline V and J ends were trimmed by 1 base and 8 bases, with 15 bases remaining between them. The CDR3 region is CATSRGKRQDDEQFF. CDR3 coding DNA: TGTGCCACCAGCAGAGGGAAGAGACAGGACGATGAGCAGTTCTTC.

This clonotype was counted once. The V and J genes are TRBV28 and TRBJ1-4, with no clear D. The length of the CDR3 is 13 residues. Germline CDR1 and CDR2: MDHEN and SYDVKM. Trimming took 8 bases from V and 0 from J, leaving 7 bases between them. CDR3 sequence (DNA): TGTGCCAGCTCCTCACCAACTAATGAAAAACTGTTTTTT. Residues: CASSSPTNEKLFF.

This rearrangement joins TRBV7-6 to TRBJ2-5, with 8 bases matching TRBD1. The closer fit of TRBJ2-7 to the DNA end suggests the J call may be wrong. Looked up from germline, CDR1 is SGHVS and CDR2 is FNYEAQ. CDR3 length equals 14 residues. The CDR3 DNA reads as TGTGCCAGCAGCTCTACCCACAGGGGGTACGAGCAGTACTTC. Its translation: CASSSTHRGYEQYF.

This clonotype appeared once. A read error may account for a junction end that differs from germline. The V call is TRBV19, the J call TRBJ1-2; TRBD1 might be the D (6 bases). Germline CDR1 reads LNHDA; CDR2 reads SQIVND (reference sequence). The CDR3 spans 17 residues. Here the CDR3 reads CASRPITGAAYGYAFAF. CDR3 DNA: TGTGCCAGTAGACCCATCACGGGGGCGGCGTATGGCTACGCCTTCGCCTTC.

A word on this clonotype: An end of the junction does not agree with germline; a read error may underlie this. The chain uses TRBV5-1 and TRBJ1-1; no clear D gene. This CDR3 has 14 residues. Germline V lookup: CDR1 SGHRS, CDR2 YFSETQ. CDR3 sequence: CASSLDPRNNEAFF. The CDR3 DNA reads TGTGCCAGCAGCTTGGACCCAAGGAACAATGAAGCTTTCTTT.

The rearrangement links TRBV7-2 to TRBJ1-6, with 8 bases matching TRBD1. The J segment lost 16 bases and the V segment lost 3 bases, leaving 14 bases of the junction unmatched. The CDR3 has 15 amino acids. CDR1 and CDR2 (germline): SGHTA, FQGNSA. CDR3 bases: TGTGCCAGCAGCTTGGGACAGGATCAGACCCAGCATCTCCACTTT. This sequence encodes CASSLGQDQTQHLHF.

The sample holds a few counts of this clonotype. The CDR3 region is CASSQDPGRGLDGYTF. The CDR3 DNA is TGCGCCAGCAGCCAAGATCCCGGCAGGGGGCTAGATGGCTACACCTTC. V and J are TRBV4-1 and TRBJ1-2; TRBD1 agrees at 8 bases. CDR1 is MGHRA, CDR2 YSYEKL, per germline. Trimming took 0 bases from V and 6 from J; bases not matched to a gene: 9. CDR3 length: 16 amino acids.

The V and J genes are TRBV5-1 and TRBJ2-2; D is undetermined. The CDR3 length is 16 residues. Trimming shortened V by 0 bases and J by 3 bases, and 12 bases separated the two germline ends. The germline CDR1 and CDR2 sequences are SGHRS and YFSETQ. CDR3 loop: CASSLAIGGDTGELFF. For the CDR3, the DNA is TGCGCCAGCAGCTTGGCAATTGGTGGAGACACCGGGGAGCTGTTTTTT.

About this clonotype: Its ends do not fully match the called genes, so a read error is possible. V is TRBV2 and J is TRBJ2-7; maybe TRBD2 (6 bases). CDR1 SNHLY and CDR2 FYNNEI come from the germline V gene. The CDR3 has 14 amino acids. The CDR3 DNA reads TGTGCCAGCAGTGAAGATGCTACGGGAGACTCTGAAGCCTTC. It specifies CASSEDATGDSEAF. Full variable domain (missing parts from reference TRBV2 and TRBJ2-7): EPEVTQTPSHQVTQMGQEVILRCVPISNHLYFYWYRQILGQKVEFLVSFYNNEISEKSEIFDDQFSVERPDGSNFTLKIRSTKLEDSAMYFCASSEDATGDSEAFGPGTRLTVT.

The chain links TRBV7-4 to TRBJ1-1; D unresolved. The CDR3 is 15 residues long. CDR1 and CDR2 (germline): SGHVT, SQSDAQ. The V and J ends lost 4 bases and 7 bases respectively, with 19 bases between them. The CDR3 reads CASSWGRNNRLEAFF. CDR3 coding DNA: TGTGCCAGCAGCTGGGGTCGGAACAATAGACTTGAAGCTTTCTTT.